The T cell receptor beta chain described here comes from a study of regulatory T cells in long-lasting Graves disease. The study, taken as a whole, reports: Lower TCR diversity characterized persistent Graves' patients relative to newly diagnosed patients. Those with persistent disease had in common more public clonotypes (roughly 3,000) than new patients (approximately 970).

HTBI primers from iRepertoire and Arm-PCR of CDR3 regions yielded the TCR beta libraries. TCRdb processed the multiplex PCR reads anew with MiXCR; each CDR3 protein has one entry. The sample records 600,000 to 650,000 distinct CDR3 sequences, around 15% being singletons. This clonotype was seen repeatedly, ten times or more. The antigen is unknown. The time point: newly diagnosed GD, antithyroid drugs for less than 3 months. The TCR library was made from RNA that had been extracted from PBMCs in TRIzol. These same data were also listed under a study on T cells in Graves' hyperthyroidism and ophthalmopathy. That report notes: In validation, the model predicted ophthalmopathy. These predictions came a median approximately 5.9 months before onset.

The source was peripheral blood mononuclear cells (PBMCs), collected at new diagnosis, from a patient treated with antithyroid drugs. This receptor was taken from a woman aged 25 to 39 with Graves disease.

In nucleotides, the CDR3 is TGCGCCAGCAACCAGGGGCAGACATCGGGAGATACGCAGTATTTT. Encoded protein: CASNQGQTSGDTQYF. V gene TRBV5-1 combines with J gene TRBJ2-3; D possibly corresponds to TRBD1 (6 bases). V lost 6 bases to trimming and J lost 5 bases, with 19 bases between them. This CDR3 spans 15 amino acids. The germline V gene has CDR1 SGHRS and CDR2 YFSETQ.